The clone carrying this T cell receptor beta chain was seen only a few times. Its antigen remains unidentified. The sample comes from a study of T cells in Graves' hyperthyroidism and ophthalmopathy. Orbital computed tomography, thyroid ultrasound, serum thyroxine and TRAb, and clinical symptoms together informed the diagnoses. The PBMCs had their origin in 10 ml of fresh peripheral blood. CDR1 and CDR2 (germline): MNHEY, SVGEGT. Trimming stripped 3 bases from V and 8 bases from J, with 10 bases between. This CDR3 contains 12 residues. Findings of the study overall: Researchers report that a 13 V-J model separated ophthalmopathy from stable hyperthyroidism.

The source material, RNA transcripts, was used to amplify TCR beta CDR3 regions. The study used the HTBI primer set for a first-round RT-PCR of the TCR CDR3. TCRdb passed the multiplex PCR reads through MiXCR, listing each CDR3 protein once. The sample has approximately 480,000 distinct CDR3 sequences, less than 25% seen once. This TCR was sampled from a man aged 18 to 30 with Graves' hyperthyroidism. The chain combines TRBV6-2 or TRBV6-3 with TRBJ1-2, with D hard to call. The sample taken for sequencing was blood. CDR3 nucleotides: TGTGCCAGCAGTTATACCGGTCGGGGCTACACCTTC. Amino acid sequence: CASSYTGRGYTF.